These T cell receptor beta chains were read from a single sample in a study of blood T cell repertoires in COVID-19. Using immunoSEQ multiplex PCR, the repertoire was profiled, and TCRdb retains in-frame clones only, with some absent. The table has roughly 100,000 clones, almost 90% seen once. Sequenced material: peripheral blood. The receptors originated from a human donor in a cohort sampled during active COVID-19. Each CDR3 is given with its conserved first and last residue. The D gene is left open where the match is weak. For some rows the clone size is stated as once, few or many, or as a class when expanded; others skip it.

V gene,clone size,D gene,J gene,CDR3 DNA,CDR3 protein
TRBV6-6,NA,NA,TRBJ1-5,TGTGCCAGCAGCCCACCTGACAGACTCGGGAATCAGCCCCAGCATTTT,CASSPPDRLGNQPQHF
TRBV4-3,NA,NA,TRBJ2-4,TGCGCCAGCAGCCCTCACGGCGGGAGCCAGGGGAACATTCAGTACTTC,CASSPHGGSQGNIQYF
TRBV6-5,once,NA,TRBJ2-5,TGTGCCAGCAGTTACGCCCAGGGTAGAGAGACCCAGTACTTC,CASSYAQGRETQYF
TRBV5-4,NA,TRBD2,TRBJ2-5,TGTGCCAGCAGCCTTCGGGGGGGGCAAGAGACCCAGTACTTC,CASSLRGGQETQYF
TRBV7-7,NA,TRBD1,TRBJ2-5,TGTGCCAGCAGCGCGACAGGGACCCAAGAGACCCAGTACTTC,CASSATGTQETQYF
TRBV27,NA,TRBD1,TRBJ1-5,TGTGCCAGCTCCCGGGACAGGGGTGTTCAGCCCCAGCATTTT,CASSRDRGVQPQHF
TRBV5-6,NA,NA,TRBJ2-1,TGTGCCAGCAGCTTAAGTACTAGAGGTGGGCCCCCCAATGAGCAGTTCTTC,CASSLSTRGGPPNEQFF
TRBV5-4,few,NA,TRBJ1-2,TGTGCCAGCAGCTTGCTACAGAACTATGGCTACACCTTC,CASSLLQNYGYTF
TRBV30,once,TRBD1,TRBJ2-7,TGTGCCTGGAGTATAGGGGGCATTTTACTCGAGCAGTACTTC,CAWSIGGILLEQYF
TRBV29-1,NA,NA,TRBJ1-2,TGCAGCGCCACTCCGGACGGCGGGAACAACTATGGCTACACCTTC,CSATPDGGNNYGYTF
TRBV29-1,NA,NA,TRBJ2-7,TGCAGCGTTGGTACAACTAACTACGAGCAGTACTTC,CSVGTTNYEQYF
TRBV27,NA,NA,TRBJ2-7,TGTGCCAGCAGTGGAGGGGCCATCTACGAGCAGTACTTC,CASSGGAIYEQYF
TRBV18,NA,TRBD1,TRBJ2-2,TGTGCCAGCTCACCACGACAGGGCATTTCGGGCACCGGGGAGCTGTTTTTT,CASSPRQGISGTGELFF
TRBV6-5,NA,TRBD1,TRBJ1-1,TGTGCCAGCAGTTACTCTTACAGGGGGAGTACTGAAGCTTTCTTT,CASSYSYRGSTEAFF
TRBV6-5,NA,NA,TRBJ2-1,TGTGCCAGCATAAGGACTTACTACAATGAGCAGTTCTTC,CASIRTYYNEQFF
TRBV4-1,NA,NA,TRBJ2-5,TGCGCCAGCAGCCGAGGACAGTTGGTCCAAGAGACCCAGTACTTC,CASSRGQLVQETQYF
TRBV7-9,NA,TRBD2,TRBJ2-5,TGTGCCAGCAGCTTACTAGCGGGTGTCCAAGAGACCCAGTACTTC,CASSLLAGVQETQYF
TRBV28,NA,NA,TRBJ2-7,TGTGCCAGGGGCACCTACGAGCAGTACTTC,CARGTYEQYF
TRBV9,NA,TRBD2,TRBJ2-1,TGTGCCAGCAGCCCTACCGGGACTAGCCGAAATGAGCAGTTCTTC,CASSPTGTSRNEQFF
TRBV5-4,NA,NA,TRBJ1-2,TGTGCCAGCAGCTTGGCCTACGGGGGGCAGTCTTCTGGCTACACCTTC,CASSLAYGGQSSGYTF